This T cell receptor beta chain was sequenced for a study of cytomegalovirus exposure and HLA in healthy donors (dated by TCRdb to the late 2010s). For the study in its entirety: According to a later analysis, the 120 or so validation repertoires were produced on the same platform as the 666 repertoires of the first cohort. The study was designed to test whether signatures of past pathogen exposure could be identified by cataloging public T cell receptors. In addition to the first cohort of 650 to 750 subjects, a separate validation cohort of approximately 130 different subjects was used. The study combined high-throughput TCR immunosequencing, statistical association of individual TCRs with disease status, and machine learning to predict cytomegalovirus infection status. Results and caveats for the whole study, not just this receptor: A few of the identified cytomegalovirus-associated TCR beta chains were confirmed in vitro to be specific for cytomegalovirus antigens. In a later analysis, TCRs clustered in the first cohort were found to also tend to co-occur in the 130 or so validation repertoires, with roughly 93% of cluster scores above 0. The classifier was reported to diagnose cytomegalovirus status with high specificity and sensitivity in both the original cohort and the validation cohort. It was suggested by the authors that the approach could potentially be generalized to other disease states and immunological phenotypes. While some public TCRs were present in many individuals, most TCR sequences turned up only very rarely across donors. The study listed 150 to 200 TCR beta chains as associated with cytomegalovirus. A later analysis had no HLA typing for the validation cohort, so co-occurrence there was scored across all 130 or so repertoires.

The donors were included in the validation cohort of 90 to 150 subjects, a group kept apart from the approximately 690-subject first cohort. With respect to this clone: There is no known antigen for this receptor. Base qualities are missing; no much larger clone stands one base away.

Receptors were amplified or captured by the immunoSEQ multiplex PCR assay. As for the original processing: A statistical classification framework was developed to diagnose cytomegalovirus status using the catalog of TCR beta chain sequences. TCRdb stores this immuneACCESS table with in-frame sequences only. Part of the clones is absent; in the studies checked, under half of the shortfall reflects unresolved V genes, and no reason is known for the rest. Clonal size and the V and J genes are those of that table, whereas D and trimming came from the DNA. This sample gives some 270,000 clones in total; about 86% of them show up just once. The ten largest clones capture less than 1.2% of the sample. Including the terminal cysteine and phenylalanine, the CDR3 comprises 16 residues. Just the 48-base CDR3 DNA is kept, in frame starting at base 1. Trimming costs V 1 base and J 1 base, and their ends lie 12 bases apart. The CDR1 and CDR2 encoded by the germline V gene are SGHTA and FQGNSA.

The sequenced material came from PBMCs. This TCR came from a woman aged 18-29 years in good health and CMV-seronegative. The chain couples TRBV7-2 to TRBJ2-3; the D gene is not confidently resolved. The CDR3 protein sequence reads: CASSLGPRVGTDTQYF. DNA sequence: TGTGCCAGCAGCTTAGGACCCCGGGTGGGCACAGATACGCAGTATTTT.